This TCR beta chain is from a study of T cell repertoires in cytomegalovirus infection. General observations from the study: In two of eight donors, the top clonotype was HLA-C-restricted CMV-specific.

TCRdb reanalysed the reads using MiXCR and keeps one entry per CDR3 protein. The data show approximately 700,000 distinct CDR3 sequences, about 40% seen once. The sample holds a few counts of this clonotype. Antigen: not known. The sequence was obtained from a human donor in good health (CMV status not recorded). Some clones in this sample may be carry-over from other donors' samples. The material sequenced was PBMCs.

Written as DNA, the CDR3 is TGTGCCAGCAGTCCGATGAGAGTAGGGTACGAGCAGTACTTC. Translation: CASSPMRVGYEQYF. This sequence joins TRBV28 and TRBJ2-7; no clear D gene. The CDR3 is 14 amino acids. Germline V gene data show CDR1 as MDHEN and CDR2 as SYDVKM. V lost 5 bases, J lost 4 bases, and 15 bases lay in between. The whole variable domain, remainder taken from reference TRBV28 and TRBJ2-7, is DVKVTQSSRYLVKRTGEKVFLECVQDMDHENMFWYRQDPGLGLRLIYFSYDVKMKEKGDIPEGYSVSREKKERFSLILESASTNQTSMYLCASSPMRVGYEQYFGPGTRLTVT.